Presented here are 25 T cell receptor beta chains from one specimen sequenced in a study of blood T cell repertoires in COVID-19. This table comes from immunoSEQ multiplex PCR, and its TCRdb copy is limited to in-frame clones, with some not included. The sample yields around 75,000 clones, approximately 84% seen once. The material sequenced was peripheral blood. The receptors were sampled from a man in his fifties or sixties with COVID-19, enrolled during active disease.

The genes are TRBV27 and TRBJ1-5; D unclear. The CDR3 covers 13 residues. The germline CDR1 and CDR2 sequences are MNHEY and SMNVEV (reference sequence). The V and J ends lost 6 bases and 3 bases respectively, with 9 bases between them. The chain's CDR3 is CASSYRDNQPQHF. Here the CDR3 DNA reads TGTGCCAGCAGCTACAGAGACAATCAGCCCCAGCATTTT.

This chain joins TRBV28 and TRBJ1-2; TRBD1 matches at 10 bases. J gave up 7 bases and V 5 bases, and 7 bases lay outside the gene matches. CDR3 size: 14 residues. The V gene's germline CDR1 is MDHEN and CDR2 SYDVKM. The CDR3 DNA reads TGTGCCAGCAGTAGGACAGGGGGATTTTCTGGCTACACCTTC. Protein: CASSRTGGFSGYTF.

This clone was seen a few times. The CDR3 protein is CASSPPGQGQPQHF. In DNA form, the CDR3 reads TGTGCCAGCTCACCACCGGGGCAGGGGCAGCCCCAGCATTTT. The chain recombines TRBV18 with TRBJ1-5, with D possibly TRBD1 on 6 matching bases. The germline V and J ends were trimmed by 0 bases and 7 bases, with 10 bases remaining between them. The germline V gene has CDR1 KGHSH and CDR2 LQKENI. The CDR3 is 14 residues long. The full variable domain, its missing parts supplied by reference TRBV18 and TRBJ1-5, is NAGVMQNPRHLVRRRGQEARLRCSPMKGHSHVYWYRQLPEEGLKFMVYLQKENIIDESGMPKERFSAEFPKEGPSILRIQQVVRGDSAAYFCASSPPGQGQPQHFGDGTRLSIL.

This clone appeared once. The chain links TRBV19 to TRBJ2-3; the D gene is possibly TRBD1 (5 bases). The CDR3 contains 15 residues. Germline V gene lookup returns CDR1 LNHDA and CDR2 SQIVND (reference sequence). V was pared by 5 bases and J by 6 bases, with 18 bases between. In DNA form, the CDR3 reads TGTGCCAGTAGTCAAGAGACAGTAATATCCGATACGCAGTATTTT. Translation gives CASSQETVISDTQYF.

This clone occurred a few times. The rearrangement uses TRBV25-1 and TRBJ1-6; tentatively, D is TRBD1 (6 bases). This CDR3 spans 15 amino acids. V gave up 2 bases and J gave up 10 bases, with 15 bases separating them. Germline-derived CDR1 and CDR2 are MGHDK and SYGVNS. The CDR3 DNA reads TGTGCCAGCAGTGAAGAGGGCAGGGGCGGGTCACCCCTCCACTTT. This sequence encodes CASSEEGRGGSPLHF.

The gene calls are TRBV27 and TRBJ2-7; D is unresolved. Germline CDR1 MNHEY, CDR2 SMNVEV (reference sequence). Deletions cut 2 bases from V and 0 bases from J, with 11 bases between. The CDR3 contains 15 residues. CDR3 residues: CASSLRQAPSYEQYF. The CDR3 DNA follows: TGTGCCAGCAGTTTACGGCAGGCTCCCTCCTACGAGCAGTACTTC.

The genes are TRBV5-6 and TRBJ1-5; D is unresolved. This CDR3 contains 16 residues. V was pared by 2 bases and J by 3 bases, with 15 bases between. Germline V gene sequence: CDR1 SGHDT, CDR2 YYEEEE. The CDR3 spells CASSLSGSYSNQPQHF. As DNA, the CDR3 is TGTGCCAGCAGCTTAAGCGGAAGCTATTCCAATCAGCCCCAGCATTTT. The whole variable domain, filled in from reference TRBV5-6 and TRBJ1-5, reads DAGVTQSPTHLIKTRGQQVTLRCSPKSGHDTVSWYQQALGQGPQFIFQYYEEEERQRGNFPDRFSGHQFPNYSSELNVNALLLGDSALYLCASSLSGSYSNQPQHFGDGTRLSIL.

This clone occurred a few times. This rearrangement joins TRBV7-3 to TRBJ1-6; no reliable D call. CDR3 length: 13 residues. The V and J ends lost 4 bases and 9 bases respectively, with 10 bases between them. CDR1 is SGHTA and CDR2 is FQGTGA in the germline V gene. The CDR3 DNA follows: TGTGCCAGCAGCTCGGCGGAAAGTTCACCCCTCCACTTT. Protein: CASSSAESSPLHF.

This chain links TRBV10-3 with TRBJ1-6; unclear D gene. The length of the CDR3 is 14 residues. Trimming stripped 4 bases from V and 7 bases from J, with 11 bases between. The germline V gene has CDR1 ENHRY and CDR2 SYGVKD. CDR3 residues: CAISAEGRNSPLHF. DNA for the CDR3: TGTGCCATCAGTGCAGAGGGAAGAAATTCACCCCTCCACTTT.

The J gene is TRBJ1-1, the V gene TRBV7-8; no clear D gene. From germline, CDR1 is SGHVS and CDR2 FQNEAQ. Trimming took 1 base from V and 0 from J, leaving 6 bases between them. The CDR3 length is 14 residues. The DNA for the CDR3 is TGTGCCAGCAGCTTAGGTGGAGTGAACACTGAAGCTTTCTTT. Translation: CASSLGGVNTEAFF.

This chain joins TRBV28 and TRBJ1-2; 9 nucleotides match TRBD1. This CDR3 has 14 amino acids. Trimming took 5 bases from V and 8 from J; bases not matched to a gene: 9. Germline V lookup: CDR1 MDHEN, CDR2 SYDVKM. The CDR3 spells CASSPPGQGGGYTF. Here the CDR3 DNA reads TGTGCCAGCAGTCCCCCGGGACAGGGCGGGGGCTACACCTTC.

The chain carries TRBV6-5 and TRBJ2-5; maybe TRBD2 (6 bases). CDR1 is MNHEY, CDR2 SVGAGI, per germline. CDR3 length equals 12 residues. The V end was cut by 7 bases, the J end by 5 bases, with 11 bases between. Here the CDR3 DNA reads TGTGCCAGCACGAGGAGGGTTGAGACCCAGTACTTC. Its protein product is CASTRRVETQYF.

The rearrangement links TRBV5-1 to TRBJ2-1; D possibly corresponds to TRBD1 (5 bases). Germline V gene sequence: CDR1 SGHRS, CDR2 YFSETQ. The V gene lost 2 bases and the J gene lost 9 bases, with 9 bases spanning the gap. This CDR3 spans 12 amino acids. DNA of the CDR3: TGCGCCAGCAGCTTCCAGGGAATTGAGCAGTTCTTC. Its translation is CASSFQGIEQFF.

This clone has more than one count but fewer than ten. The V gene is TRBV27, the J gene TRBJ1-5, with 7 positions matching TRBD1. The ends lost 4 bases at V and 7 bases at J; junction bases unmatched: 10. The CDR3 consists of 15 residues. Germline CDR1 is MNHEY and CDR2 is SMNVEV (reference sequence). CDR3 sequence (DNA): TGTGCCAGCAGTTCCGCCGACAGGGCCAGGCAGCCCCAGCATTTT. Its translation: CASSSADRARQPQHF.

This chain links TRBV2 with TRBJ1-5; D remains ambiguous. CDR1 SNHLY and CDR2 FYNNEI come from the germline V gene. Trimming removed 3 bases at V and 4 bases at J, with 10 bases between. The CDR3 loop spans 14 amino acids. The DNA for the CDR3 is TGTGCCAGCAGTGAGGCTGGCGGAAATCAGCCCCAGCATTTT. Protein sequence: CASSEAGGNQPQHF.

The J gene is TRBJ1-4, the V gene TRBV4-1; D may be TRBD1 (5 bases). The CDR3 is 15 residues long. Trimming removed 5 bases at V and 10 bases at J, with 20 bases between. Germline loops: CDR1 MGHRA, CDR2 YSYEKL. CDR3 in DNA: TGCGCCAGCAGCTCCCCGGGGGAAGGAACGGGAAAACTGTTTTTT. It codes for CASSSPGEGTGKLFF.

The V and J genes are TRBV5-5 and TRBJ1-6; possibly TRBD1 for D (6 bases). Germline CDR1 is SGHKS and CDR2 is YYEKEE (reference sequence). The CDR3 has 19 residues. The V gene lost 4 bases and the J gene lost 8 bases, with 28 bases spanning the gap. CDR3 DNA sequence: TGTGCCAGCAGCCCGAGGCAAGTGGCAGGGGATTCGTCCCATTCACCCCTCCACTTT. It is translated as CASSPRQVAGDSSHSPLHF.

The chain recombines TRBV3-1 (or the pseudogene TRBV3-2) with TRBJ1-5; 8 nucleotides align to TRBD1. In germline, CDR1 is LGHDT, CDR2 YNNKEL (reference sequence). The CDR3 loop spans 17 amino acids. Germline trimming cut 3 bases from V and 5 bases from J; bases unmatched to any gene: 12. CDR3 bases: TGTGCCAGCAGCCATAGAAGGGGACAGGTAGTCGATCAGCCCCAGCATTTT. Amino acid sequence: CASSHRRGQVVDQPQHF.

The CDR3 is CASSVLDRGEKLFF. Here the CDR3 DNA reads TGTGCCAGCAGTGTGTTAGACAGGGGAGAAAAACTGTTTTTT. The chain joins TRBV2 to TRBJ1-4, with TRBD1 identical over 8 bases. Trimming took 4 bases from V and 8 from J; bases not matched to a gene: 6. Germline V CDR1 and CDR2: SNHLY, FYNNEI. This CDR3 is built from 14 residues.

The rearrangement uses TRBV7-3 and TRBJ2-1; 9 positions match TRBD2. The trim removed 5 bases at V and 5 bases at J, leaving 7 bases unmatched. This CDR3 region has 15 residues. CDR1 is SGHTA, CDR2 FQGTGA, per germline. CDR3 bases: TGTGCCAGCAGCCCCTCCAGCGGGGGGCACAATGAGCAGTTCTTC. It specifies CASSPSSGGHNEQFF.

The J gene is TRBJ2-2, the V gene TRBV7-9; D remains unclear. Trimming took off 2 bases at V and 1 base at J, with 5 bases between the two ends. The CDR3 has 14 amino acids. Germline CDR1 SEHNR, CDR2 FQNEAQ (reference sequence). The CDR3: CASSLSGNTGELFF. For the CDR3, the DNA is TGTGCCAGCAGCTTATCGGGGAACACCGGGGAGCTGTTTTTT.

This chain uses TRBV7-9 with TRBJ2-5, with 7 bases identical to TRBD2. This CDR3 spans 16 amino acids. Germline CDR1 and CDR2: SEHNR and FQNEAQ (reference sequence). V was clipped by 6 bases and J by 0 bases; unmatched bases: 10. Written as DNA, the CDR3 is TGTGCCAGCAGTCTCTTGGGAGGGGCGTACCAAGAGACCCAGTACTTC. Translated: CASSLLGGAYQETQYF.

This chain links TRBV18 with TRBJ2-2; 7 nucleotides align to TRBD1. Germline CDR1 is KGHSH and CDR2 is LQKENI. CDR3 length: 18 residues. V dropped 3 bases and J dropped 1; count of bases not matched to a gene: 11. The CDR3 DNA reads TGTGCCAGCTCACCGGGACAGCCTAGTAGTTTGAACACCGGGGAGCTGTTTTTT. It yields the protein CASSPGQPSSLNTGELFF. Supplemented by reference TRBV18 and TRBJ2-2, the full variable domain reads NAGVMQNPRHLVRRRGQEARLRCSPMKGHSHVYWYRQLPEEGLKFMVYLQKENIIDESGMPKERFSAEFPKEGPSILRIQQVVRGDSAAYFCASSPGQPSSLNTGELFFGEGSRLTVL.

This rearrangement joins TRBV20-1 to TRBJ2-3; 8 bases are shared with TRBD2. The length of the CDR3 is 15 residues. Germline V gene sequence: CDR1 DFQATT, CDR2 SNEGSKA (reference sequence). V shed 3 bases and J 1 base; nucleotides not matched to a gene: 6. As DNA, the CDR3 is TGCAGTGCTAGTTCGGGGGGGCGAGGCACAGATACGCAGTATTTT. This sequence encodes CSASSGGRGTDTQYF.

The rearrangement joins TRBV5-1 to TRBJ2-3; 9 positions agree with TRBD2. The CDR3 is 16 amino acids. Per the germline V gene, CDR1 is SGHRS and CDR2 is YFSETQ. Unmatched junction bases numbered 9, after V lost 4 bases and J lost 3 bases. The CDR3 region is CASSPPGTSSTDTQYF. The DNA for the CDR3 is TGCGCCAGCAGCCCCCCCGGGACTAGCTCTACAGATACGCAGTATTTT. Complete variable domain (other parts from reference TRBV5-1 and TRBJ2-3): KAGVTQTPRYLIKTRGQQVTLSCSPISGHRSVSWYQQTPGQGLQFLFEYFSETQRNKGNFPGRFSGRQFSNSRSEMNVSTLELGDSALYLCASSPPGTSSTDTQYFGPGTRLTVL.